Listed here are 16 T cell receptor beta chains from one sample, sequenced in a study of identical twins. TCRdb analysed the 5' RACE reads with MiXCR anew, one entry per CDR3 protein. The sample records 500,000 to 650,000 distinct CDR3 sequences, just over 7% being singletons. The same data also went into a second study, on yellow fever vaccine responses in identical twins.

What was sequenced was PBMCs. The receptors derive from a woman aged 18-35 years in good health.

This clonotype has at least ten counts. V and J are TRBV28 and TRBJ2-3, with D hard to call. Per the germline V gene, CDR1 is MDHEN and CDR2 is SYDVKM. This CDR3 is 15 amino acids long. Trimming removed 3 bases at V and 0 bases at J, with 10 bases between. The CDR3 loop reads CASSLSRSSTDTQYF. The CDR3 nucleotides read TGTGCCAGCAGTTTGAGTCGGTCCAGCACAGATACGCAGTATTTT. The variable domain in full, with the rest retrieved from reference TRBV28 and TRBJ2-3, is DVKVTQSSRYLVKRTGEKVFLECVQDMDHENMFWYRQDPGLGLRLIYFSYDVKMKEKGDIPEGYSVSREKKERFSLILESASTNQTSMYLCASSLSRSSTDTQYFGPGTRLTVL.

This chain connects TRBV5-5 to TRBJ2-5; TRBD1 agrees at 9 bases. CDR1 and CDR2 (germline): SGHKS, YYEKEE (reference sequence). V lost 1 base and J lost 4; bases outside the gene matches: 11. The CDR3 extends over 17 amino acids. The CDR3 region has the DNA TGTGCCAGCAGCTTGTGGGGGGACAGGGTGCCTGGAGAGACCCAGTACTTC. Encoded protein: CASSLWGDRVPGETQYF.

The V gene is TRBV7-2, the J gene TRBJ2-6; no clear D. Looked up from germline, CDR1 is SGHTA and CDR2 is FQGNSA. V was pared by 2 bases and J by 0 bases, with 5 bases between. CDR3 length equals 15 residues. CDR3 DNA: TGTGCCAGCAGCTTAATCAACTCTGGGGCCAACGTCCTGACTTTC. Residues: CASSLINSGANVLTF.

The J gene is TRBJ2-7, the V gene TRBV20-1; unclear D gene. Germline V lookup: CDR1 DFQATT, CDR2 SNEGSKA (reference sequence). Trimming stripped 0 bases from V and 2 bases from J, with 11 bases between. This CDR3 region has 14 residues. CDR3 sequence reads: CSAREFGFTYEQYV. For the CDR3, the DNA is TGCAGTGCTAGAGAGTTTGGATTCACCTACGAGCAGTACGTC.

This clonotype was recorded a few times. This sequence joins TRBV20-1 and TRBJ2-2; TRBD2 agrees at 9 bases. Per germline, CDR1 DFQATT and CDR2 SNEGSKA (reference sequence). The CDR3 loop spans 16 amino acids. Losses at the gene ends were 2 bases for V and 3 bases for J; bases not matched to a gene: 7. CDR3 in amino acids: CSARPAGTSHTGELFF. The CDR3 DNA reads as TGCAGTGCTAGACCCGCCGGGACTAGCCACACCGGGGAGCTGTTTTTT.

The sample holds a few counts of this clonotype. At one end, the junction sequence differs from germline, possibly due to a read error. This chain links TRBV7-9 with TRBJ2-1; a weak D match, TRBD2 (5 bases). Germline CDR1 SEHNR, CDR2 FQNEAQ (reference sequence). This CDR3 spans 14 amino acids. This CDR3 reads CASARQDSNNEQFF. CDR3 in DNA: TGTGCCAGCGCCCGCCAGGACTCCAACAATGAGCAGTTCTTC.

In this sample, this clonotype turned up many times. The chain carries TRBV6-1 and TRBJ2-7; 7 bases fit TRBD1. With 6 bases clipped from V and 5 bases from J, the junction kept 16 bases outside the gene matches. The V gene's germline CDR1 is MNHNS and CDR2 SASEGT. The length of the CDR3 is 16 residues. This CDR3 is CASSVIRTGGVDEQYF. CDR3 DNA sequence: TGTGCCAGCAGCGTGATTAGGACAGGAGGAGTCGACGAGCAGTACTTC.

The chain carries TRBV2 and TRBJ2-2; D is uncertain. The germline V gene has CDR1 SNHLY and CDR2 FYNNEI. The V gene lost 4 bases and the J gene lost 1 base, with 13 bases spanning the gap. The CDR3 totals 16 residues. The CDR3 sequence is CASSGRLAENTGELFF. The CDR3 DNA sequence: TGTGCCAGCAGTGGGCGGTTGGCGGAGAACACCGGGGAGCTGTTTTTT.

This clonotype was found a few times. The chain couples TRBV6-1 to TRBJ2-1; the match to TRBD2 covers 9 bases. The CDR3 is made up of 15 amino acids. The ends lost 2 bases at V and 10 bases at J; junction bases unmatched: 9. Germline-derived CDR1 and CDR2 are MNHNS and SASEGT. CDR3 nucleotide sequence: TGTGCCAGCAGTGAACGGTTAGCGGGAGAGAGGGAGCAGTTCTTC. As protein: CASSERLAGEREQFF.

Here the CDR3 reads CSVEAGLTGANVLTF. CDR3 sequence (DNA): TGCAGCGTTGAGGCAGGGTTAACTGGGGCCAACGTCCTGACTTTC. The chain recombines TRBV29-1 with TRBJ2-6, with a tentative D call TRBD1 (5 bases). The CDR3 sequence is 15 residues long. Between the trimmed V and J ends, which lost 3 bases and 2 bases, there was a span of 11 bases. In germline, CDR1 is SQVTM, CDR2 ANQGSEA.

This clonotype has at least ten counts. V usage is TRBV15 and J usage is TRBJ1-3; D is undetermined. The CDR3 spans 16 residues. Per the germline V gene, CDR1 is LNHNV and CDR2 is YYDKDF (reference sequence). Trimming took off 1 base at V and 0 bases at J, with 10 bases between the two ends. The CDR3 nucleotides read TGTGCCACCAGCAGAGTCGTGGGGATCTCTGGAAACACCATATATTTT. Encoded protein: CATSRVVGISGNTIYF.

This clonotype showed up just a few times. The chain carries TRBV2 and TRBJ1-5; TRBD1 aligns across 10 bases. The germline gives CDR1 SNHLY, CDR2 FYNNEI. Germline trimming cut 6 bases from V and 1 base from J; bases unmatched to any gene: 3. This CDR3 region has 15 residues. CDR3 in DNA: TGTGCCAGCAGGGAGGACAGGGGGAGCAATCAGCCCCAGCATTTT. Translating it yields CASREDRGSNQPQHF. Using reference TRBV2 and TRBJ1-5 for the parts outside the CDR3, the full variable domain is EPEVTQTPSHQVTQMGQEVILRCVPISNHLYFYWYRQILGQKVEFLVSFYNNEISEKSEIFDDQFSVERPDGSNFTLKIRSTKLEDSAMYFCASREDRGSNQPQHFGDGTRLSIL.

This chain joins TRBV2 and TRBJ2-3, with 9 bases identical to TRBD2. Germline CDR1 reads SNHLY; CDR2 reads FYNNEI. The length of the CDR3 is 15 residues. V shed 6 bases, J shed 2 bases, and the junction held 6 bases outside the gene matches. This chain's CDR3 is CASRESGGHTDTQYF. In nucleotides, the CDR3 is TGTGCCAGCAGGGAAAGCGGGGGGCACACAGATACGCAGTATTTT. Drawing the rest from reference TRBV2 and TRBJ2-3, the complete variable domain is EPEVTQTPSHQVTQMGQEVILRCVPISNHLYFYWYRQILGQKVEFLVSFYNNEISEKSEIFDDQFSVERPDGSNFTLKIRSTKLEDSAMYFCASRESGGHTDTQYFGPGTRLTVL.

A few counts support this clonotype. The chain couples TRBV5-1 to TRBJ2-5; 8 nucleotides align to TRBD2. CDR3 size: 12 residues. Germline V gives CDR1 SGHRS, CDR2 YFSETQ. V lost 4 bases, J lost 5 bases, and 1 base stayed unmatched. The CDR3 nucleotides are TGCGCCAGCAGCACGGGGGGGGAGACCCAGTACTTC. This gives the protein CASSTGGETQYF.

This clonotype was observed many times. The chain links TRBV20-1 to TRBJ1-5; D is possibly TRBD1 (6 bases). This CDR3 is built from 16 residues. Looked up from germline, CDR1 is DFQATT and CDR2 is SNEGSKA (reference sequence). V lost 0 bases and J 3 bases, leaving 15 bases between the germline ends. The chain's CDR3 is CSARDRGRGVNQPQHF. The DNA of the CDR3 is TGCAGTGCTAGAGATAGGGGTAGGGGGGTCAATCAGCCCCAGCATTTT.

The gene calls are TRBV20-1 and TRBJ2-1, with TRBD1 matching 7 bases. CDR3 length: 15 amino acids. Germline-derived CDR1 and CDR2 are DFQATT and SNEGSKA (reference sequence). With V trimmed by 6 bases and J by 4 bases, 12 bases remained unmatched. The CDR3 sequence: CSASIRQGEYNEQFF. The CDR3 DNA reads as TGCAGTGCCTCCATCCGACAGGGCGAATACAATGAGCAGTTCTTC.